Following are 10 T cell receptor beta chains from one sample sequenced in a study of low-dose radiotherapy and immunotherapy resistance in tumors. Alpha and beta chains were covered, as first-strand cDNA relied on TRAV- and TRBV-specific primers. Both a constant-region primer and a V-primer adapter served to amplify TCRs across roughly 22 PCR cycles. TCRdb itself ran the reads through MiXCR, one entry per CDR3 protein. The profile shows about 71,000 distinct CDR3 sequences, approximately 31% of them singletons. The sample's time point: before trial treatment. Sequencing used PBMCs, obtained before treatment. The receptors shown here come from a female donor with ovarian cancer.

The sample holds a few counts of this clonotype. V and J are TRBV4-2 and TRBJ2-1, with 10 bases aligning to TRBD2. The CDR3 length is 17 residues. Germline CDR1 reads LGHNA; CDR2 reads YNFKEQ. V gave up 5 bases and J gave up 0 bases; unmatched junction bases: 7. In nucleotides, the CDR3 is TGTGCCAGCAGCTTTACTAGCGGGGAAAGCTCCTACAATGAGCAGTTCTTC. Its protein is CASSFTSGESSYNEQFF.

The V gene is TRBV20-1, the J gene TRBJ2-1, with D tentatively TRBD2 (6 bases). The germline V gene has CDR1 DFQATT and CDR2 SNEGSKA (reference sequence). V shed 6 bases and J shed 3 bases, with 18 bases lying between them. CDR3 length equals 15 residues. CDR3 DNA sequence: TGCAGTGCCCCACTCCGGGGGACTGTCTACAATGAGCAGTTCTTC. It codes for CSAPLRGTVYNEQFF.

The chain has TRBV19 and TRBJ1-5; D uncertain. Trimming left V 6 bases short and J 0 bases short, with 12 bases between. The CDR3 is 15 residues long. CDR1 is LNHDA, CDR2 SQIVND, per germline (reference sequence). The CDR3 protein is CASRARVNSNQPQHF. In DNA form, the CDR3 reads TGTGCCAGTAGGGCACGGGTCAATAGCAATCAGCCCCAGCATTTT.

The chain joins TRBV24-1 to TRBJ2-5; D call uncertain. From germline, CDR1 is KGHDR and CDR2 SFDVKD. Trimming took off 3 bases at V and 1 base at J, with 8 bases between the two ends. The CDR3 length is 14 residues. CDR3 residues: CATSDADVQETQYF. For the CDR3, the DNA is TGTGCCACCAGTGATGCCGACGTCCAAGAGACCCAGTACTTC.

The chain couples TRBV27 to TRBJ1-3, with unresolved D. Trimming removed 4 bases from V and 0 bases from J, with 10 bases in between. Germline lookup yields CDR1 MNHEY and CDR2 SMNVEV (reference sequence). The length of the CDR3 is 15 residues. The CDR3 reads CASSSVGSSGNTIYF. CDR3 nucleotide sequence: TGTGCCAGCAGTTCAGTCGGGAGCTCTGGAAACACCATATATTTT.

Ten or more counts support this clonotype. The CDR3, as DNA: TGTGCCAGCAGACCGGCTGGCTCGTCCGGGGAGCTGTTTTTT. It encodes CASRPAGSSGELFF. The rearrangement uses TRBV7-3 and TRBJ2-2; the D is unclear. This CDR3 has 14 amino acids. Germline V CDR1 and CDR2: SGHTA, FQGTGA. V lost 6 bases to trimming and J lost 6 bases, with 14 bases between them. The whole variable domain, filled in from reference TRBV7-3 and TRBJ2-2, reads GAGVSQTPSNKVTEKGKYVELRCDPISGHTALYWYRQSLGQGPEFLIYFQGTGAADDSGLPNDRFFAVRPEGSVSTLKIQRTERGDSAVYLCASRPAGSSGELFFGEGSRLTVL.

This clonotype has ten or more counts. The CDR3, as DNA: TGCAGTGCACCCGGGGGGTCCGGGTCGAGTGAAAAACTGTTTTTT. Translated: CSAPGGSGSSEKLFF. This chain connects TRBV20-1 to TRBJ1-4; D is perhaps TRBD1 (5 bases). The CDR3 contains 15 residues. V lost 6 bases to trimming and J lost 7 bases, with 21 bases between them. Germline loops: CDR1 DFQATT, CDR2 SNEGSKA (reference sequence).

The chain links TRBV5-5 to TRBJ2-5, with D maybe TRBD1 (6 bases). The CDR3 has 15 amino acids. In germline, CDR1 is SGHKS, CDR2 YYEKEE (reference sequence). V was pared by 4 bases and J by 4 bases, with 17 bases between. In DNA, the CDR3 is TGTGCCAGCAGCACCCCGACAGGTGGAGGAGAGACCCAGTACTTC. Translating gives CASSTPTGGGETQYF.

This clonotype was seen at least ten times. The chain uses TRBV2 and TRBJ2-7; 10 bases align to TRBD2. V shed 4 bases, J shed 9 bases, and the junction held 6 bases outside the gene matches. The CDR3 length is 13 residues. Germline V gives CDR1 SNHLY, CDR2 FYNNEI. The CDR3 sequence: CASSGSSGGWQYF. The CDR3 DNA reads TGTGCCAGCAGTGGGTCTAGCGGGGGTTGGCAGTACTTC.

This clonotype was seen many times. The rearrangement joins TRBV5-1 to TRBJ2-4; 10 bases map to TRBD1. This CDR3 has 14 amino acids. Germline assignment: CDR1 SGHRS and CDR2 YFSETQ. J lost 6 bases, V lost 5 bases, and 5 bases had no gene match. The DNA for the CDR3 is TGCGCCAGCAGAAAGGACAGGGGGGCAAACATTCAGTACTTC. Protein product: CASRKDRGANIQYF. Combining the CDR3 with reference TRBV5-1 and TRBJ2-4 gives the whole variable domain KAGVTQTPRYLIKTRGQQVTLSCSPISGHRSVSWYQQTPGQGLQFLFEYFSETQRNKGNFPGRFSGRQFSNSRSEMNVSTLELGDSALYLCASRKDRGANIQYFGAGTRLSVL.